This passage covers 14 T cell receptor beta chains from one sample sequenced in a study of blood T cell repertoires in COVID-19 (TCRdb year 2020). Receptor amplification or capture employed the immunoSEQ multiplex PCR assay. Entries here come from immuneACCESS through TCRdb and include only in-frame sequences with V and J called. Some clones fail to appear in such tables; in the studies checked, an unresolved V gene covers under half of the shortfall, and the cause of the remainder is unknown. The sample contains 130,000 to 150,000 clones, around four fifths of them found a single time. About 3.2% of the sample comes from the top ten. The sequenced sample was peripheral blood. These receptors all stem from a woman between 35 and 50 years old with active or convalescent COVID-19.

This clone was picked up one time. The CDR3 nucleotides are TGTGCCAGCAGTTTGGAGACAGGGTCGCTTGGTCTTGATGGCTACACCTTC. It is translated as CASSLETGSLGLDGYTF. V usage is TRBV28 and J usage is TRBJ1-2, with 7 bases identical to TRBD1. Losses at the gene ends were 3 bases for V and 6 bases for J; bases not matched to a gene: 16. The CDR3 sequence is 17 residues long. CDR1 and CDR2 (germline): MDHEN, SYDVKM.

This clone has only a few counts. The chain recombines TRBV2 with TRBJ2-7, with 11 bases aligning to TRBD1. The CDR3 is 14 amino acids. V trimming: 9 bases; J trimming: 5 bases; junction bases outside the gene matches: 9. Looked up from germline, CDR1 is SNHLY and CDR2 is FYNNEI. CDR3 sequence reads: CASSGTGGRNEQYF. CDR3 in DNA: TGTGCCAGTAGCGGGACAGGGGGTAGGAACGAGCAGTACTTC.

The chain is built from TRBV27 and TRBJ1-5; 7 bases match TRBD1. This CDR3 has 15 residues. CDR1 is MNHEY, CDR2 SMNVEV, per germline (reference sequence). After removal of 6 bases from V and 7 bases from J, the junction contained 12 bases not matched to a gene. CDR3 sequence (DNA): TGTGCCAGCAGCACGGGACAGCCGGGGGCACAGCCCCAGCATTTT. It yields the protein CASSTGQPGAQPQHF.

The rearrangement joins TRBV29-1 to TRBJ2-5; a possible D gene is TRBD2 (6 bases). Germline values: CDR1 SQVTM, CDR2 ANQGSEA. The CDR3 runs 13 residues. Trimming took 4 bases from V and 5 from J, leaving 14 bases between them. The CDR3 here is CSVVEGHGETQYF. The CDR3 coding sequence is TGCAGCGTTGTGGAGGGGCATGGGGAGACCCAGTACTTC.

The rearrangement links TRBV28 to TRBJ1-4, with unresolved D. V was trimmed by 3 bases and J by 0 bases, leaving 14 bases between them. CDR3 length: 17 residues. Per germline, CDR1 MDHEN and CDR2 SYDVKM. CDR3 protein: CASSFSVSSATNEKLFF. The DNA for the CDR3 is TGTGCCAGCAGTTTTTCGGTCTCTAGTGCAACTAATGAAAAACTGTTTTTT.

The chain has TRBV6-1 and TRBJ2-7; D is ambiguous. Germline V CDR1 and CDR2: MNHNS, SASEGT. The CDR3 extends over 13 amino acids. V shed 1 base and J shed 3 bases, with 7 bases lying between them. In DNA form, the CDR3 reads TGTGCCAGCAGTGAAGGACACTTCTACGAGCAGTACTTC. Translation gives CASSEGHFYEQYF.

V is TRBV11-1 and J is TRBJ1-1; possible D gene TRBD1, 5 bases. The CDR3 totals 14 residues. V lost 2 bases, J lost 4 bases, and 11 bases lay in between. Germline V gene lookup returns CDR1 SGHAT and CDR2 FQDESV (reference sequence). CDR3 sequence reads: CASSLSLGGTEAFF. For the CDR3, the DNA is TGTGCCAGCAGCTTAAGCCTCGGGGGCACTGAAGCTTTCTTT.

The CDR3 nucleotides are TGTGCCAGCCGAAAGGAGCGCCATACGCAGTATTTT. As protein: CASRKERHTQYF. The gene calls are TRBV6-5 and TRBJ2-3; D is unresolved. The CDR3 has 12 residues. Looked up from germline, CDR1 is MNHEY and CDR2 is SVGAGI. Trimming shortened V by 8 bases and J by 7 bases, and 13 bases separated the two germline ends.

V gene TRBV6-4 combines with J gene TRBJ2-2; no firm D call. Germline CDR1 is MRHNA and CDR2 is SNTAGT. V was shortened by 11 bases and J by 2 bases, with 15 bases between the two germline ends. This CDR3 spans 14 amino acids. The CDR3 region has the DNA TGTGCCTCCGGAGTCGCGGCCAACACCGGGGAGCTGTTTTTT. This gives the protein CASGVAANTGELFF.

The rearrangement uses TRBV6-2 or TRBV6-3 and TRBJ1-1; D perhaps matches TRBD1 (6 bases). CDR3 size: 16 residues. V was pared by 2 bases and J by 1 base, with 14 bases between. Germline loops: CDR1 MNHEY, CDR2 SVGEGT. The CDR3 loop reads CASSYRRQVPNTEAFF. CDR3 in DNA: TGTGCCAGCAGTTACAGGCGACAGGTCCCGAACACTGAAGCTTTCTTT.

CDR3 nucleotides: TGTGCCAGCAGTTTGGCAGGGTTGACGGGCTACACCTTC. As protein: CASSLAGLTGYTF. The rearrangement uses TRBV28 and TRBJ1-2; D may be TRBD1 (5 bases). V was trimmed by 3 bases and J by 8 bases, leaving 13 bases between them. This CDR3 comprises 13 residues. Per germline, CDR1 MDHEN and CDR2 SYDVKM.

CDR3 bases: TGTGCCAGCAGTCGTACACAGACCCTCCACTTT. It is translated as CASSRTQTLHF. This chain uses TRBV28 with TRBJ1-6; no firm D call. The CDR3 totals 11 residues. In germline, CDR1 is MDHEN, CDR2 SYDVKM. Trimming removed 5 bases at V and 14 bases at J, with 10 bases between.

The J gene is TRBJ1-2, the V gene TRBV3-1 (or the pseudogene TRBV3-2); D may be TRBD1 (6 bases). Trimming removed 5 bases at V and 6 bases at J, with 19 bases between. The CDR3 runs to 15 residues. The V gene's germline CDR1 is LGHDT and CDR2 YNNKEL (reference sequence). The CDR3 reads CASSAPDRKWDGYTF. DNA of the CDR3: TGTGCCAGCAGCGCCCCAGACAGGAAATGGGATGGCTACACCTTC.

CDR3 residues: CASSLVGGHEQYF. For the CDR3, the DNA is TGCGCCAGCAGCTTGGTTGGGGGCCACGAGCAGTACTTC. This rearrangement joins TRBV5-1 to TRBJ2-7, with D tentatively TRBD1 (6 bases). Germline loops: CDR1 SGHRS, CDR2 YFSETQ. Trimming shortened V by 0 bases and J by 5 bases, and 9 bases separated the two germline ends. CDR3 size: 13 residues.